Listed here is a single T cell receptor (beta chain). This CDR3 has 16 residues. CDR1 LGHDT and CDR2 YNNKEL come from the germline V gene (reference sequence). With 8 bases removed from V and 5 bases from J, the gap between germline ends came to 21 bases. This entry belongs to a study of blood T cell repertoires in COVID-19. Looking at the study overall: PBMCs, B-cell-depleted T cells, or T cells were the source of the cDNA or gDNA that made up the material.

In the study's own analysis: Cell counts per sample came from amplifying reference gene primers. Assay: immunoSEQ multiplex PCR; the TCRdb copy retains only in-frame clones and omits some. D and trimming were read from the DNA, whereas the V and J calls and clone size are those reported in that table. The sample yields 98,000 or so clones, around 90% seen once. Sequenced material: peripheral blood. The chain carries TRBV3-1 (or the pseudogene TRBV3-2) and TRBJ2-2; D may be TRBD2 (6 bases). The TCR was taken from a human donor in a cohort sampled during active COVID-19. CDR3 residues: CASSEMGGWATGELFF. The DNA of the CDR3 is TGTGCCAGCTCCGAGATGGGAGGCTGGGCGACCGGGGAGCTGTTTTTT.